This T cell receptor beta chain derives from a study of T cells in Graves' hyperthyroidism and ophthalmopathy (dated by TCRdb to about 2019). In the study overall: To identify distinguishing TCR V-J signatures, a discovery cohort of about 100 patients was used, comprising 40 to 45 with Graves' ophthalmopathy and around 57 with stable Graves' hyperthyroidism. After sampling, hyperthyroidism patients received methimazole starting at 30 mg daily, and ophthalmopathy patients received high-dose intravenous methylprednisolone. The approximately 95 discovery patients were divided at random into training and test sets in a 7:3 ratio. Whether ophthalmopathy could be predicted prospectively was tested in an independent validation cohort made up of under 20 hyperthyroidism patients plus 17 patients who later progressed to ophthalmopathy. In about 6 Graves' hyperthyroidism patients, the study also compared T-cell repertoires from thyroid tissue with T-cell repertoires from blood. According to the paper, TCR Vbeta CDR3 sequencing was carried out on over 130 peripheral blood samples, which came from around 43 ophthalmopathy, around 74 hyperthyroidism and around 17 progressor patients.

A note on this clonotype: Its antigen target is currently unknown. It has no much larger one-base neighbor in the sample; base qualities were not kept.

The germline V and J ends show losses of 5 bases and 11 bases respectively, and no gene match explains 6 bases of the junction. The CDR3 goes from the cysteine to the phenylalanine over 11 residues. CDR3 DNA is the only sequence kept; it has 33 bases, read in frame from the first base. The TCR beta CDR3 regions were amplified from the RNA transcripts. For the first round of RT-PCR on the TCR CDR3, the HTBI primer set was used together with the Qiagen OneStep RT-PCR kit. Libraries were constructed in a second round of multiplex PCR, after which size selection and purification were carried out. Libraries were sequenced paired-end with 100 bp reads on an Illumina HiSeq2000. From the authors' description of their analysis: SOAPnuke was used to process the raw data, removing reads that contained adapters or uncalled bases, had a mean Phred below 15, or lacked an exact match to the constant primer or identifier. COPE v1.2.5 was used to merge high-quality paired reads, and clonotypes were defined as unique nucleotide sequences. Clonotypes were aligned to IMGT TRBV, TRBD and TRBJ reference segments using MiTCR v1.1. The analysis included only V-J combinations with a frequency above 0.0001, which together covered over 98% of the repertoires. A TCS score was defined as the ratio of F50 (clonal expansion) to E x V (chaos), with BLOSUM62-based TCRdist applied between CDR3 peptides within each V-J. Welch's t-statistics and random forest reduced 450 to 600 V-J features to some 14, which were used in a naive Bayes classifier (R e1071). TCRdb handled the public reads itself, with Q25 trimming in fastp and clone calling in MiXCR, and kept productive beta chains. Rows merge per CDR3 protein into single entries with the most common DNA and genes. TCRdb, rather than the study authors, made the V and J calls. This sample lists some 600,000 distinct CDR3 sequences; 40% to 55% were detected once. The ten biggest clones cover 8.2% of the sample.

Stable Graves' hyperthyroidism was defined as the absence of progression to ophthalmopathy over 18 months of follow-up. Hyperthyroidism patients were aged 18 to 65 years and newly diagnosed, with disease duration of less than 2 months. The study excluded patients with uncontrolled infections, other autoimmune diseases, pregnancy or lactation. Diagnoses were based on clinical symptoms, serum thyroxine and TRAb, thyroid ultrasound and orbital computed tomography. Trizol reagent was used to extract total RNA, and RNA quality was then checked on an Agilent 2100 Bioanalyzer. On the study overall, not on this receptor specifically: Most expanded thyroid clonotypes (frequency above 0.001) were also detected in blood, suggesting blood repertoires may reflect thyroid immune responses. Sample size was not statistically predetermined, and blinding of investigators to group allocation was not performed. In validation, the model predicted progression to ophthalmopathy with about 71% sensitivity and around 72% specificity, a median of about 6 months before onset. A 13 V-J signature model separated ophthalmopathy from stable hyperthyroidism, with around 88% sensitivity and 81% to 82% specificity in cross-validation and 80%/75% in testing.

The source is a woman under 30 with Graves' hyperthyroidism. Donor details come from another sample of the same person, matched by shared clones. Rearrangement joined TRBV12-3 or TRBV12-4 to TRBJ2-7; TRBD2 matches 7 bases in the middle. Sequences were obtained from peripheral blood or thyroid tissue (not recorded which). The CDR3 protein: CASSKGLVEYF. The bases are TGTGCCAGCAGTAAAGGACTAGTTGAGTACTTC.